This TCR beta chain was captured by sequencing in a study of blood T cell repertoires in COVID-19. Study-wide background: The United States, Italy and Spain provided the acute and convalescent COVID-19 samples. In each case, the material was cDNA or gDNA derived from T cells, B-cell-depleted T cells, or PBMCs.

Germline V gene sequence: CDR1 MGHDK, CDR2 SYGVNS. V dropped 7 bases and J dropped 14 bases, with 15 bases sitting between them. CDR3 length: 12 amino acids. The authors' processing: Reference gene primer amplification in the assay estimated nucleated cell counts. Only in-frame clones appear in the TCRdb table, and some are missing; sequencing was by immunoSEQ multiplex PCR. That table is the source of V, J and clone size, and D and trimming were worked out from the DNA. The sample includes about 110,000 clones, 71% of them seen just once. Source material: peripheral blood. The TCR originated in a woman aged 40 to 55 with acute or convalescent COVID-19. The J gene is TRBJ1-6, the V gene TRBV25-1; no clear D. The CDR3 loop is CASTDGGWTLHF. CDR3 bases: TGTGCCAGCACTGACGGCGGATGGACCCTCCACTTT.